This is a list of T cell receptor beta chains from one sample in a study of T cell responses to AZD1222 COVID-19 vaccine. Using immunoSEQ multiplex PCR, the repertoire was profiled, and TCRdb retains in-frame clones only, with some absent. The sample has some 170,000 clones, roughly nine tenths seen once; the top ten hold approximately 1.8%. The material was peripheral blood, obtained 28 days after the second AZD1222 dose. These receptor sequences come from an adult who received the AZD1222 COVID-19 vaccine. CDR3s include the opening cysteine and the closing phenylalanine or tryptophan. D genes are given only for firm matches. Size values are once, few and many counts, or a class for expanded clones, and some rows have none.

clone_size,d_call,v_call,j_call,cdr3_aa,cdr3_nt
-,-,TRBV25-1,TRBJ1-2,CASSESGYTF,TGTGCCAGCAGTGAGAGCGGCTACACCTTC
-,TRBD1,TRBV7-8,TRBJ2-2,CASNLGTENTGELFF,TGTGCCAGCAATCTCGGGACAGAGAACACCGGGGAGCTGTTTTTT
-,TRBD2,TRBV6-2/TRBV6-3,TRBJ2-1,CASSHGLGEDEQFF,TGTGCCAGCAGCCATGGACTAGGAGAGGATGAGCAGTTCTTC
-,-,TRBV6-2/TRBV6-3,TRBJ1-6,CASSYYTWGSPLHF,TGTGCCAGCAGTTACTATACTTGGGGATCACCCCTCCACTTT
-,-,TRBV9,TRBJ2-5,CASSVSTQGVQTQYF,TGTGCCAGCAGCGTAAGCACTCAAGGTGTGCAGACCCAGTACTTC
-,TRBD2,TRBV27,TRBJ2-1,CASRTSGRAGYNEQFF,TGTGCCAGCAGGACTAGCGGGAGGGCCGGCTACAATGAGCAGTTCTTC
-,TRBD1,TRBV27,TRBJ2-7,CASSLTGGSSYEQYF,TGTGCCAGCAGTCTGACAGGGGGAAGCTCCTACGAGCAGTACTTC
-,TRBD2,TRBV19,TRBJ2-3,CASRKPGGHGDTQYF,TGTGCCAGTAGGAAACCGGGGGGGCATGGAGATACGCAGTATTTT
-,TRBD1,TRBV30,TRBJ1-1,CAWSKGTGLNTEAFF,TGTGCCTGGAGTAAGGGGACAGGGCTGAACACTGAAGCTTTCTTT
-,TRBD2,TRBV7-9,TRBJ2-3,CASSLGPPAGGRGDTQYF,TGTGCCAGCAGCTTAGGCCCCCCAGCGGGAGGGCGGGGAGATACGCAGTATTTT
-,-,TRBV29-1,TRBJ1-1,CSVGSLLANTEAFF,TGCAGCGTTGGGTCCTTATTAGCGAACACTGAAGCTTTCTTT
-,-,TRBV11-2,TRBJ1-3,CASSFQRTGTPGNTIYF,TGTGCCAGCAGCTTCCAAAGGACCGGGACGCCCGGAAACACCATATATTTT
-,-,TRBV7-3,TRBJ2-5,CASSLGSQETQYF,TGTGCCAGCAGCTTAGGGTCCCAAGAGACCCAGTACTTC
-,-,TRBV10-3,TRBJ1-1,CAISERAGAEAFF,TGTGCCATCAGTGAGAGGGCAGGGGCTGAAGCTTTCTTT
-,-,TRBV19,TRBJ1-2,CASSITGINYGYTF,TGTGCCAGTAGTATCACAGGGATCAATTATGGCTACACCTTC
-,TRBD2,TRBV4-1,TRBJ2-5,CASSQSLAGETQYF,TGCGCCAGCAGCCAATCCCTAGCGGGAGAGACCCAGTACTTC
-,TRBD2,TRBV7-9,TRBJ2-2,CASSRLATTNTGELFF,TGTGCCAGCAGCCGACTAGCGACCACGAACACCGGGGAGCTGTTTTTT
-,-,TRBV19,TRBJ2-4,CASSMPGLGAKNIQYF,TGTGCCAGTAGTATGCCAGGACTGGGGGCCAAAAACATTCAGTACTTC
-,TRBD1,TRBV19,TRBJ2-3,CASSSRTGAVGDTQYF,TGTGCCAGTAGTAGCCGGACAGGGGCGGTAGGAGATACGCAGTATTTT
-,TRBD1,TRBV25-1,TRBJ1-5,CASSDGQGGQPQHF,TGTGCCAGCAGTGATGGACAGGGGGGTCAGCCCCAGCATTTT
-,-,TRBV27,TRBJ2-7,CASSTPPRAGSSYEQYF,TGTGCCAGCAGTACCCCGCCGAGGGCAGGCAGCTCCTACGAGCAGTACTTC
-,TRBD1,TRBV10-3,TRBJ1-1,CAISERQGGAFF,TGTGCCATCAGTGAACGGCAGGGGGGAGCTTTCTTT
-,-,TRBV6-5,TRBJ2-2,CASSWRDTGELFF,TGTGCCAGCAGCTGGCGAGACACCGGGGAGCTGTTTTTT
-,-,TRBV27,TRBJ1-1,CASSSGGTEAFF,TGTGCCAGCAGTTCGGGGGGCACTGAAGCTTTCTTT
-,-,TRBV9,TRBJ2-3,CASSGGWGGSTFSTDTQYF,TGTGCCAGCAGCGGAGGGTGGGGCGGCTCGACCTTTAGCACAGATACGCAGTATTTT
-,-,TRBV4-1,TRBJ1-4,CASGGTATNEKLFF,TGCGCCAGCGGCGGGACGGCAACTAATGAAAAACTGTTTTTT
-,TRBD2,TRBV7-3,TRBJ2-3,CASSHGGRTDTQYF,TGTGCCAGCAGCCACGGCGGGAGAACAGATACGCAGTATTTT
once,TRBD1,TRBV5-1,TRBJ2-7,CASSLEGQGTTGEQYF,TGCGCCAGCAGCTTGGAAGGACAGGGTACGACGGGCGAGCAGTACTTC
few,TRBD1,TRBV14,TRBJ2-7,CASSLAGGYEQYF,TGTGCCAGCAGCCTCGCAGGGGGCTACGAGCAGTACTTC
once,TRBD1,TRBV3-1/TRBV3-2,TRBJ1-6,CASSQRQGARNSPLHF,TGTGCCAGCAGCCAACGACAGGGGGCCAGGAATTCACCCCTCCACTTT
-,-,TRBV19,TRBJ2-2,CASSMKGGPAGELFF,TGTGCCAGTAGTATGAAGGGGGGTCCGGCCGGGGAGCTGTTTTTT
-,-,TRBV25-1,TRBJ2-2,CASTERAGPGELFF,TGTGCCAGCACCGAACGGGCGGGGCCCGGGGAGCTGTTTTTT
-,-,TRBV28,TRBJ1-6,CASNSAPPSRDF,TGTGCCAGCAATTCCGCACCCCCGAGTAGGGACTTT
-,-,TRBV29-1,TRBJ2-1,CSVGNNEQFF,TGCAGCGTTGGGAACAATGAGCAGTTCTTC
-,TRBD1,TRBV30,TRBJ2-5,CAWRGQGETQYF,TGTGCCTGGAGGGGACAGGGAGAGACCCAGTACTTC
-,TRBD1,TRBV9,TRBJ1-5,CASSRTGGEGQPQHF,TGTGCCAGCAGCAGGACAGGGGGCGAAGGTCAGCCCCAGCATTTT
-,-,TRBV29-1,TRBJ2-7,CSADTGREYEQYF,TGCAGCGCTGATACGGGGCGGGAATACGAGCAGTACTTC
-,TRBD1,TRBV2,TRBJ1-5,CASRETGFTSNQPQHF,TGTGCCAGCAGGGAGACAGGGTTTACTAGCAATCAGCCCCAGCATTTT
-,-,TRBV5-4,TRBJ1-4,CASSLGAGNEKLFF,TGTGCCAGCAGCTTGGGGGCCGGGAATGAAAAACTGTTTTTT
few,TRBD1,TRBV27,TRBJ2-1,CASRGQGFYNEQFF,TGTGCCAGCAGGGGACAGGGCTTCTACAATGAGCAGTTCTTC
-,-,TRBV19,TRBJ1-6,CASHRTASSYNSPLHF,TGTGCCAGCCATCGGACTGCGAGCTCCTATAATTCACCCCTCCACTTT
-,-,TRBV3-1/TRBV3-2,TRBJ2-7,CASSQGSGLNEQYF,TGTGCCAGCAGCCAAGGGTCGGGACTGAACGAGCAGTACTTC
-,TRBD2,TRBV5-1,TRBJ2-2,CASSSTSGINTGELFF,TGCGCCAGCAGTTCCACTAGCGGGATAAACACCGGGGAGCTGTTTTTT
-,-,TRBV12-5,TRBJ1-2,CASGLLEIYGYTF,TGTGCTAGTGGTTTGCTTGAGATCTATGGCTACACCTTC
-,TRBD1,TRBV7-3,TRBJ1-3,CASIPPGTDGCISGNTIYF,TGTGCCAGCATCCCGCCCGGGACAGACGGATGTATCTCTGGAAACACCATATATTTT
-,-,TRBV3-1/TRBV3-2,TRBJ1-4,CASSKDGLGEKLFF,TGTGCCAGCAGCAAGGACGGGCTCGGTGAAAAACTGTTTTTT
few,TRBD1,TRBV14,TRBJ1-6,CASSQGQGLNSPLHF,TGTGCCAGCAGCCAGGGACAGGGGTTGAACTCACCCCTCCACTTT
-,TRBD2,TRBV6-2/TRBV6-3,TRBJ2-5,CASSAGLSGGAETQYF,TGTGCCAGCAGTGCCGGATTGAGCGGGGGGGCCGAGACCCAGTACTTC
-,TRBD1,TRBV3-1/TRBV3-2,TRBJ1-4,CASSPRDRSNEKLFF,TGTGCCAGCAGCCCCCGGGACAGGAGTAATGAAAAACTGTTTTTT
-,-,TRBV6-4,TRBJ2-2,CASSPALGTGELFF,TGTGCCAGCAGTCCAGCGCTCGGCACCGGGGAGCTGTTTTTT
-,TRBD2,TRBV29-1,TRBJ2-7,CSVRTSGSSYEQYF,TGCAGCGTCCGGACTAGCGGGAGTTCCTACGAGCAGTACTTC